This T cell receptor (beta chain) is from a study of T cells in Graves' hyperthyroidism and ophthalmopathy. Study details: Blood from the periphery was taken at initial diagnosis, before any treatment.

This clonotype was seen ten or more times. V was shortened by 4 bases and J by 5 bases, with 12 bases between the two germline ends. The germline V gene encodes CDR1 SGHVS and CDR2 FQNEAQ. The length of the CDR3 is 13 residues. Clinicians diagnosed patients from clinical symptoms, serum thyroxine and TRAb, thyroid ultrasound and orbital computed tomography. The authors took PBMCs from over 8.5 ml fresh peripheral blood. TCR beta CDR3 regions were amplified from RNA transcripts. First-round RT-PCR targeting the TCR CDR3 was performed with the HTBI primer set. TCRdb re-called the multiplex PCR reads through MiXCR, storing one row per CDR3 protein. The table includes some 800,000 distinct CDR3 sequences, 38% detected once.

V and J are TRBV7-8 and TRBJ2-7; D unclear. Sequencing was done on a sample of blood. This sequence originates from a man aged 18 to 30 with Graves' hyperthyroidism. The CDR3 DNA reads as TGTGCCAGCAGCTCCCGGACCGGGCACGAGCAGTACTTC. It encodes CASSSRTGHEQYF. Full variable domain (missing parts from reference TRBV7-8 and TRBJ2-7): GAGVSQSPRYKVAKRGQDVALRCDPISGHVSLFWYQQALGQGPEFLTYFQNEAQLDKSGLPSDRFFAERPEGSVSTLKIQRTQQEDSAVYLCASSSRTGHEQYFGPGTRLTVT.